Listed below are T cell receptor beta chains from one sample, sequenced in a study of T cell changes during pregnancy in multiple sclerosis. Assay used: immunoSEQ multiplex PCR; TCRdb lists only in-frame clones, some missing. Of 57,000 or so clones in the sample, less than 95% were seen once. The sample was peripheral blood, taken in the third trimester of pregnancy. The receptors stem from a female donor in good health, enrolled as a control in a pregnancy study. Both conserved end residues are part of each CDR3. The D gene is left open where the match is weak. Only some rows state a clone size, as once, few, many or a class for expanded clones.

size,J,D,V,DNA,CDR3
.,TRBJ2-2,TRBD1,TRBV2,TGTGCCAGCAGTAGACAGGGGGGCGACACCGGGGAGCTGTTTTTT,CASSRQGGDTGELFF
.,TRBJ2-7,TRBD2,TRBV4-1,TGCGCCAGCAGCCAAGATAGGGGTTATGAGGGAAGCGGGAATCTCTACGAGCAGTACTTC,CASSQDRGYEGSGNLYEQYF
.,TRBJ1-6,.,TRBV25-1,TGTGCCAGCAGTGAATCCCCGGGGGGAAATTCACCCCTCCACTTT,CASSESPGGNSPLHF
.,TRBJ2-7,.,TRBV29-1,TGCAGCGTTACCGGGATCTACGAGCAGTACTTC,CSVTGIYEQYF
.,TRBJ2-5,.,TRBV7-2,TGTGCCAGCAGCCCGCAGCGGAGTGGAGGGGACCAGTACTTC,CASSPQRSGGDQYF
few,TRBJ1-1,.,TRBV30,TGTGCCTGGATGGGGGACCCCGGAGGGACTGAAGCTTTCTTT,CAWMGDPGGTEAFF
.,TRBJ2-5,TRBD2,TRBV4-1,TGCGCCAGCAGCCAAGTGAGGACTAGCGGGGAGCAGTACTTC,CASSQVRTSGEQYF
.,TRBJ1-1,TRBD1,TRBV27,TGTGCCAGCAGGCCGGACAGGGCCGGCACTGAAGCTTTCTTT,CASRPDRAGTEAFF
.,TRBJ2-3,TRBD2,TRBV14,TGTGCCAGCAGCCAAGGGTATGTGGGTCTAGCGGGAGCAGATACGCAGTATTTT,CASSQGYVGLAGADTQYF
.,TRBJ2-7,.,TRBV27,TGTGCCAGCAGTCCCTCGCGGGGACCTTACGAGCAGTACTTC,CASSPSRGPYEQYF
.,TRBJ2-3,TRBD2,TRBV27,TGTGCCAGCACCAAAGCGGGGGGCACAGATACGCAGTATTTT,CASTKAGGTDTQYF
.,TRBJ1-3,TRBD1,TRBV19,TGTGCCAGTAGCCCATCCGGACAGGGGGGAAACACCATATATTTT,CASSPSGQGGNTIYF
.,TRBJ1-4,.,TRBV19,TGTGCCAGTAGTATAGAAGCCGGGGTGGGTGAAAAACTGTTTTTT,CASSIEAGVGEKLFF
.,TRBJ1-4,TRBD1,TRBV11-2,TGTGCCAGCAGCCCAAACCGGACAGGAGAAAAACTGTTTTTT,CASSPNRTGEKLFF
.,TRBJ1-3,TRBD1,TRBV7-2,TGTGCCAGCAGCCCCGGGACAGGGTCGGACACCATATATTTT,CASSPGTGSDTIYF
once,TRBJ2-1,TRBD2,TRBV13,TGTGCCAGCAACATACTAGCGGGGAACTACAATGAGCAGTTCTTC,CASNILAGNYNEQFF
few,TRBJ1-1,.,TRBV2,TGTGCCAGCACCGGACAGCCGAACACTGAAGCTTTCTTT,CASTGQPNTEAFF
.,TRBJ2-1,.,TRBV6-1,TGTGCCAGCGTCGGGCGGGGGCACTACAATGAGCAGTTCTTC,CASVGRGHYNEQFF
.,TRBJ1-1,TRBD1,TRBV19,TGTGCCAGCCAGACAGGGCGCGCTGAAGCTTTCTTT,CASQTGRAEAFF
.,TRBJ1-1,TRBD1,TRBV2,TGTGCCAGCAGAGGAACAGGGGGTTCGATGAACACTGAAGCTTTCTTT,CASRGTGGSMNTEAFF
once,TRBJ2-5,.,TRBV9,TGTGCCAGCAGCATGGCGGAGGGCAGCGAGACCCAGTACTTC,CASSMAEGSETQYF
medium-sized,TRBJ2-3,.,TRBV19,TGTGCCAGTAGTTATGGTTACGGAGGCGCAGATACGCAGTATTTT,CASSYGYGGADTQYF
.,TRBJ1-2,.,TRBV27,TGTGCCAGCAGTTCCCCACGGACAGCTAACTATGGCTACACCTTC,CASSSPRTANYGYTF
.,TRBJ1-1,.,TRBV2,TGTGTCTCAACGCAGGGCACTGAAGCTTTCTTT,CVSTQGTEAFF
.,TRBJ2-7,.,TRBV4-1,TGCGCCAGCAGCCAAGAGCCGAAACATTACGAGCAGTACTTC,CASSQEPKHYEQYF
.,TRBJ2-5,.,TRBV19,TGTGCCAGTAGTATAGAAACAGGGAGGGGAGAGACCCAGTACTTC,CASSIETGRGETQYF
.,TRBJ2-2,.,TRBV9,TGTGCCAGCAGCGTATTACAGACCAACACCGGGGAGCTGTTTTTT,CASSVLQTNTGELFF
few,TRBJ2-2,TRBD2,TRBV5-1,TGCGCCAGTAGCCCTAGCGGAGCGAACACCGGGGAGCTGTTTTTT,CASSPSGANTGELFF
few,TRBJ2-1,TRBD2,TRBV10-1,TGCGCCAGCAGTGAACGCGTTAGCGGGTTAGCTGAGCAGTTCTTC,CASSERVSGLAEQFF
few,TRBJ1-2,.,TRBV5-4,TGTGCCAGTCACTCGGGGGGGATCCGGAGTGGCTACACCTTC,CASHSGGIRSGYTF
few,TRBJ2-1,TRBD2,TRBV5-1,TGCGCCAGCAGCCCCATGACTAGCGCAAACAATGAGCAGTTCTTC,CASSPMTSANNEQFF